Listed here are 12 T cell receptor beta chains from one sample, sequenced in a study of early stage breast cancer tumors. The assay was immunoSEQ multiplex PCR, and TCRdb's table has in-frame clones only and misses some. This table holds around 28,000 clones, 75% to 85% found once. Sequencing was performed on blood. The receptors were gathered from a person in their sixties or seventies with breast cancer.

This chain uses TRBV7-6 with TRBJ1-1, with D tentatively TRBD1 (5 bases). Looked up from germline, CDR1 is SGHVS and CDR2 is FNYEAQ. This CDR3 has 14 amino acids. V dropped 5 bases and J dropped 6 bases, with 16 bases sitting between them. In DNA form, the CDR3 reads TGTGCCAGCAGCCACGGTACAGGTTCCCCTGAAGCTTTCTTT. Translated, it gives CASSHGTGSPEAFF.

The chain employs TRBV2 and TRBJ2-1, with TRBD1 matching 9 bases. The CDR3 runs to 12 residues. Germline assignment: CDR1 SNHLY and CDR2 FYNNEI. V lost 11 bases and J lost 9; bases outside the gene matches: 8. The CDR3 loop reads CAGGQGLSEQFF. The CDR3 DNA reads TGTGCCGGAGGACAGGGGTTAAGTGAGCAGTTCTTC.

The chain carries TRBV5-6 and TRBJ2-3; unclear D gene. Trimming pared 2 bases from V and 4 bases from J, leaving 11 bases between. In germline, CDR1 is SGHDT, CDR2 YYEEEE. This CDR3 contains 14 residues. CDR3 nucleotides: TGTGCCAGCAGCTTTTGGCACGTCCCAGATACGCAGTATTTT. This sequence encodes CASSFWHVPDTQYF.

The rearrangement joins TRBV5-1 to TRBJ2-7; 10 bases match TRBD2. Germline CDR1 and CDR2: SGHRS and YFSETQ. The CDR3 totals 16 residues. J gave up 2 bases and V 0 bases, and 5 bases lay outside the gene matches. CDR3 amino acids: CASSLEASGGTYEQYF. The CDR3 DNA reads as TGCGCCAGCAGCTTGGAGGCTAGCGGGGGAACCTACGAGCAGTACTTC.

The genes are TRBV9 and TRBJ2-7, with TRBD2 matching 9 bases. The germline CDR1 and CDR2 sequences are SGDLS and YYNGEE. The CDR3 has 15 residues. V lost 1 base to trimming and J lost 2 bases; unmatched junction nucleotides: 4. DNA of the CDR3: TGTGCCAGCAGCGTACGACTAGCGGAACCCTACGAGCAGTACTTC. Its translation: CASSVRLAEPYEQYF.

This chain links TRBV5-4 with TRBJ1-3; D is ambiguous. The CDR3 loop spans 14 amino acids. V was pared by 3 bases and J by 0 bases, with 7 bases between. Germline CDR1 and CDR2: SGHNT and YYREEE (reference sequence). CDR3 amino acids: CASSSKNSGNTIYF. As DNA, the CDR3 is TGTGCCAGCAGCTCTAAGAACTCTGGAAACACCATATATTTT.

The V call is TRBV19, the J call TRBJ2-7, with D uncertain. This CDR3 has 12 amino acids. Trimming removed 7 bases from V and 8 bases from J, with 15 bases in between. Germline loops: CDR1 LNHDA, CDR2 SQIVND (reference sequence). Here the CDR3 DNA reads TGTGCCAGTAACGATGAATGGAGAAAGCAGTACTTC. This translates into CASNDEWRKQYF.

This sequence joins TRBV7-2 and TRBJ2-1; D might be TRBD1 (5 bases). CDR1 and CDR2 (germline): SGHTA, FQGNSA. V lost 1 base and J 7 bases, leaving 5 bases between the germline ends. The CDR3 runs to 12 residues. Written as DNA, the CDR3 is TGTGCCAGCAGCTTAGAGGGGAATGAGCAGTTCTTC. This translates into CASSLEGNEQFF.

The chain couples TRBV29-1 to TRBJ2-5, with D possibly matching TRBD2 (5 bases). Germline CDR1 and CDR2: SQVTM and ANQGSEA. This CDR3 spans 13 amino acids. The V end lost 4 bases, the J end lost 1 base, and 10 bases lay between the germline ends. The CDR3, as DNA: TGCAGCGTTGCGGCGGGTATCCAAGAGACCCAGTACTTC. It yields the protein CSVAAGIQETQYF.

This clone is a singleton in its sample. V gene TRBV15 combines with J gene TRBJ1-2, with TRBD1 matching 9 bases. CDR1 and CDR2 from the germline V gene are LNHNV and YYDKDF (reference sequence). The CDR3 is 15 amino acids. V lost 1 base and J lost 8; bases outside the gene matches: 8. For the CDR3, the DNA is TGTGCCACCAGCAGAGGATACAGACAGGGGGAGGGCTACACCTTC. It yields the protein CATSRGYRQGEGYTF.

The V and J genes are TRBV19 and TRBJ2-7; the match to TRBD1 covers 8 bases. Germline V gives CDR1 LNHDA, CDR2 SQIVND (reference sequence). V dropped 8 bases and J dropped 0; count of bases not matched to a gene: 6. The CDR3 covers 14 residues. Here the CDR3 reads CASARQGSSYEQYF. Written as DNA, the CDR3 is TGTGCCAGTGCGCGACAGGGGAGCTCCTACGAGCAGTACTTC.

V and J are TRBV5-6 and TRBJ1-2; TRBD1 matches at 7 bases. V was clipped by 0 bases and J by 8 bases; unmatched bases: 7. The CDR3 is made up of 14 amino acids. The germline CDR1 and CDR2 sequences are SGHDT and YYEEEE. CDR3 nucleotide sequence: TGTGCCAGCAGCTTGGGACAGGGTGTGATGGGCTACACCTTC. It encodes CASSLGQGVMGYTF.